This T cell receptor (beta chain) was found in a study of shared clonotypes between healthy human individuals. The CDR3 has 15 amino acids. Trimming took 2 bases from V and 5 from J, leaving 16 bases between them. In germline, CDR1 is SGHRS, CDR2 YFSETQ. Here immunoSEQ multiplex PCR was the method, and the copy in TCRdb shows in-frame clones only, minus some. This sample has around 2.3 million clones, with under 97% found just once. This clone was detected once. The same CDR3 is also encoded by other DNA sequences in this sample. There were only Caucasian adults among the donors, and all lived in Nashville, Tennessee.

This TCR came from a young man in good health. This rearrangement joins TRBV5-1 to TRBJ1-1, with D perhaps TRBD1 (5 bases). Sequencing input: naive CD4+ T cells sorted from blood. Subset in this sample: CD45RA+ positively selected. CDR3 sequence reads: CASSLAQVPGTEAFF. The CDR3, as DNA: TGCGCCAGCAGCTTAGCACAGGTACCGGGGACTGAAGCTTTCTTT.